This TCR beta chain was documented in a study of human T cells and chemical hapten exposure. Overall study context: Sensitizing treatment utilized 2% DPC over an approximately 2 cm by approximately 2 cm portion of upper inner arm skin. The study, taken as a whole, reports: Expanded TCRs showed more large CDR3 clusters than pre-sensitization or healthy control sets.

This clonotype was seen a handful of times. Its target is not known. Noted time point: pre-sensitization, week 0. Treatment here: therapeutic diphenylcyclopropenone sensitization with weekly scalp DPC. Staff drew blood before applying each patch test. Per the germline V gene, CDR1 is SGHTA and CDR2 is FQGTGA. The CDR3 spans 18 residues. Trimming removed 2 bases from V and 4 bases from J; junction bases left unmatched: 15. A single record per CDR3 protein comes from TCRdb applying MiXCR to the RACE reads. The table includes fewer than 300,000 distinct CDR3 sequences, about 9% detected once. The clonotype was recovered from a middle-aged woman with alopecia areata. Some clones in this sample may be carry-over from other donors' samples. Sequencing used whole blood, obtained in connection with sensitization to the hapten diphenylcyclopropenone (DPC). The chain carries TRBV7-3 and TRBJ2-3, with 7 bases matching TRBD2. The CDR3 here is CASSLGLIWRGTSDTQYF. CDR3 bases: TGTGCCAGCAGCTTAGGTTTGATTTGGCGGGGGACCTCAGATACGCAGTATTTT.